These 22 T cell receptor beta chains share one sample of origin, sequenced in a study of blood T cell repertoires in COVID-19 (dated by TCRdb to about 2020). Libraries were constructed by the immunoSEQ multiplex PCR assay. This immuneACCESS table, as held by TCRdb, lists in-frame sequences with V and J called but not all clones. Of the missing ones, under half trace to an unresolved V gene in checked studies; the others have no known cause. Across this sample there are tens of thousands of clones, with over 75% seen only once. Approximately 10% of the sample lies in the top ten. Specimen: peripheral blood. Source of these receptors: a man between 65 and 85 years old with active or convalescent COVID-19.

This chain uses TRBV27 with TRBJ2-2; 7 nucleotides align to TRBD2. Losses at the gene ends were 2 bases for V and 5 bases for J; bases not matched to a gene: 11. Germline assignment: CDR1 MNHEY and CDR2 SMNVEV (reference sequence). The length of the CDR3 is 17 residues. As DNA, the CDR3 is TGTGCCAGCAGTTTAAATAGCCTCTCGGGGGGAACCGGGGAGCTGTTTTTT. Its protein product is CASSLNSLSGGTGELFF.

This chain uses TRBV28 with TRBJ1-2; the D is unclear. Germline CDR1 MDHEN, CDR2 SYDVKM. Trimming cost V 6 bases and J 0 bases, with 11 bases left between them. The CDR3 loop spans 14 amino acids. CDR3 in DNA: TGTGCCAGCAGAAGTCCTCAGGCTAACTATGGCTACACCTTC. This gives the protein CASRSPQANYGYTF.

The V call is TRBV5-4, the J call TRBJ2-7; D is possibly TRBD2 (6 bases). V dropped 0 bases and J dropped 2 bases, with 12 bases sitting between them. The CDR3 has 15 residues. Germline-derived CDR1 and CDR2 are SGHNT and YYREEE (reference sequence). The CDR3, as DNA: TGTGCCAGCAGCTTGGCCTTTAGCGGAACCTACGAGCAGTACTTC. Its translation: CASSLAFSGTYEQYF.

This clone came up a few times. The V call is TRBV7-9, the J call TRBJ2-1; 7 nucleotides agree with TRBD2. CDR3 length: 15 amino acids. Germline V lookup: CDR1 SEHNR, CDR2 FQNEAQ (reference sequence). The junction had 12 bases not matched to a gene; V was cut back by 5 bases and J by 8 bases. The CDR3 is CASSASGTTADEQFF. The CDR3 DNA reads as TGTGCCAGCAGCGCTTCCGGGACTACTGCGGATGAGCAGTTCTTC. Filled out from reference TRBV7-9 and TRBJ2-1, the complete variable domain reads DTGVSQNPRHKITKRGQNVTFRCDPISEHNRLYWYRQTLGQGPEFLTYFQNEAQLEKSRLLSDRFSAERPKGSFSTLEIQRTEQGDSAMYLCASSASGTTADEQFFGPGTRLTVL.

The genes are TRBV6-2 or TRBV6-3 and TRBJ2-7; 8 bases are shared with TRBD1. The length of the CDR3 is 13 residues. The V and J ends lost 4 bases and 2 bases, in that order; junction bases with no gene match: 1. The V gene's germline CDR1 is MNHEY and CDR2 SVGEGT. The CDR3 reads CASSWTGTYEQYF. CDR3 nucleotide sequence: TGTGCCAGCAGTTGGACAGGGACCTACGAGCAGTACTTC.

The gene calls are TRBV10-3 and TRBJ1-5, with D unresolved. In germline, CDR1 is ENHRY, CDR2 SYGVKD. This CDR3 is built from 14 residues. V lost 3 bases, J lost 3 bases, and 9 bases lay in between. CDR3 amino acids: CAISERQANQPQHF. The DNA of the CDR3 is TGTGCCATCAGTGAAAGGCAGGCCAATCAGCCCCAGCATTTT.

The chain employs TRBV7-3 and TRBJ2-3, with 8 bases matching TRBD1. With 2 bases clipped from V and 1 base from J, the junction kept 2 bases outside the gene matches. The length of the CDR3 is 15 residues. Germline V CDR1 and CDR2: SGHTA, FQGTGA. CDR3 loop: CASSLATGGTDTQYF. CDR3 DNA sequence: TGTGCCAGCAGCTTAGCGACAGGGGGCACAGATACGCAGTATTTT.

The V and J genes are TRBV6-1 and TRBJ1-6; 10 bases agree with TRBD1. CDR3 length: 16 amino acids. The V segment lost 0 bases and the J segment 10 bases; nucleotides outside the gene matches: 6. Germline V CDR1 and CDR2: MNHNS, SASEGT. CDR3 in DNA: TGTGCCAGCAGTGAAGCCCAGGGACAGGGGTGGTCACCCCTCCACTTT. Translation: CASSEAQGQGWSPLHF.

The chain combines TRBV3-1 (or the pseudogene TRBV3-2) with TRBJ1-4, with D perhaps matching TRBD1 (6 bases). Germline CDR1 reads LGHDT; CDR2 reads YNNKEL (reference sequence). With 3 bases removed from V and 2 bases from J, the gap between germline ends came to 13 bases. The CDR3 runs to 16 residues. The chain's CDR3 is CASSQRGLFTNEKLFF. CDR3 coding DNA: TGTGCCAGCAGCCAGAGGGGGTTATTTACTAATGAAAAACTGTTTTTT.

The genes are TRBV11-3 and TRBJ2-7, with D possibly matching TRBD1 (5 bases). Between the trimmed V and J ends, which lost 1 base and 6 bases, there was a span of 10 bases. CDR3 size: 13 residues. Germline CDR1 is SGHNT and CDR2 is YENEEA. The CDR3 region has the DNA TGTGCCAGCAGCTTAGGTGACAGTCTCGAGCAGTACTTC. Its protein is CASSLGDSLEQYF.

The chain uses TRBV5-1 and TRBJ2-2; 8 nucleotides match TRBD2. The V and J ends lost 6 bases and 4 bases, in that order; junction bases with no gene match: 5. The germline gives CDR1 SGHRS, CDR2 YFSETQ. The CDR3 contains 14 residues. CDR3 sequence reads: CASKAGDATGELFF. The CDR3 coding sequence is TGCGCCAGCAAAGCGGGAGACGCCACCGGGGAGCTGTTTTTT.

The genes are TRBV5-8 and TRBJ2-3; 7 nucleotides match TRBD1. There are 14 residues in the CDR3. J was trimmed by 6 bases and V by 4 bases; bases with no gene match: 8. Germline assignment: CDR1 SGHTS and CDR2 YDEGEE. DNA for the CDR3: TGTGCCAGCAGCCGACAGGGAAATTGGGATACGCAGTATTTT. Protein: CASSRQGNWDTQYF.

The gene calls are TRBV7-9 and TRBJ2-3; 7 positions agree with TRBD2. CDR1 and CDR2 from the germline V gene are SEHNR and FQNEAQ (reference sequence). V shed 2 bases, J shed 1 base, and the junction held 6 bases outside the gene matches. This CDR3 is 16 amino acids long. CDR3: CASSLHGAGGTDTQYF. The CDR3 DNA reads as TGTGCCAGCAGCTTACACGGCGCGGGGGGCACAGATACGCAGTATTTT.

This chain joins TRBV20-1 and TRBJ1-2; perhaps TRBD1 as D (5 bases). V was clipped by 5 bases and J by 1 base, with 5 bases between them. Germline V lookup: CDR1 DFQATT, CDR2 SNEGSKA (reference sequence). The CDR3 covers 11 residues. CDR3: CSADSNYGYTF. CDR3 coding DNA: TGCAGTGCTGACAGTAACTATGGCTACACCTTC.

The chain recombines TRBV6-5 with TRBJ1-2; no clear D. V gave up 0 bases and J gave up 4 bases, with 6 bases separating them. The germline CDR1 and CDR2 sequences are MNHEY and SVGAGI. The CDR3 sequence is 13 residues long. CDR3 in amino acids: CASSYSISYGYTF. In DNA, the CDR3 is TGTGCCAGCAGTTACTCTATCAGCTATGGCTACACCTTC.

This clone showed up just once. The chain recombines TRBV28 with TRBJ1-1; D call uncertain. The germline V and J ends were trimmed by 6 bases and 10 bases, with 18 bases remaining between them. The CDR3 covers 13 residues. CDR1 MDHEN and CDR2 SYDVKM come from the germline V gene. The CDR3 DNA follows: TGTGCCAGCAGGGGTCAGACCTCCCGGAGAGCTTTCTTT. This sequence encodes CASRGQTSRRAFF. Filled out from reference TRBV28 and TRBJ1-1, the complete variable domain reads DVKVTQSSRYLVKRTGEKVFLECVQDMDHENMFWYRQDPGLGLRLIYFSYDVKMKEKGDIPEGYSVSREKKERFSLILESASTNQTSMYLCASRGQTSRRAFFGQGTRLTVV.

This clone appeared once. This rearrangement joins TRBV6-1 to TRBJ1-5, with TRBD1 matching over 8 bases. The CDR3 is made up of 14 amino acids. CDR1 is MNHNS, CDR2 SASEGT, per germline. V shed 11 bases, J shed 0 bases, and the junction held 6 bases outside the gene matches. Written as DNA, the CDR3 is TGTGCCGTAGAGGACAGGGCTAGCAATCAGCCCCAGCATTTT. Amino acid sequence: CAVEDRASNQPQHF.

The gene calls are TRBV28 and TRBJ2-6; tentatively, D is TRBD2 (5 bases). Germline V gives CDR1 MDHEN, CDR2 SYDVKM. This CDR3 region has 16 residues. Trimming stripped 5 bases from V and 1 base from J, with 12 bases between. The CDR3 sequence: CASSPPRRSGANVLTF. CDR3 in DNA: TGTGCCAGCAGTCCCCCCAGGAGGTCTGGGGCCAACGTCCTGACTTTC.

This clone was counted a single time. The rearrangement joins TRBV15 to TRBJ1-3; D call uncertain. Trimming shortened V by 0 bases and J by 0 bases, and 9 bases separated the two germline ends. Germline-derived CDR1 and CDR2 are LNHNV and YYDKDF (reference sequence). This CDR3 has 16 residues. Here the CDR3 DNA reads TGTGCCACCAGCAGAGATCCGTCCGGCTCTGGAAACACCATATATTTT. Protein: CATSRDPSGSGNTIYF.

The sample holds a few counts of this clone. This rearrangement joins TRBV5-1 to TRBJ2-6, with TRBD1 as a possible D gene (6 bases). Trimming cost V 4 bases and J 0 bases, with 8 bases left between them. This CDR3 region has 15 residues. Germline-derived CDR1 and CDR2 are SGHRS and YFSETQ. The CDR3 region has the DNA TGCGCCAGCAGCCCCAGGGGCTCTGGGGCCAACGTCCTGACTTTC. Its translation is CASSPRGSGANVLTF.

Points on this clone: This CDR3 is also generated by other DNA sequences in the sample. The rearrangement joins TRBV5-1 to TRBJ1-1; D is possibly TRBD1 (5 bases). Deletions cut 0 bases from V and 1 base from J, with 7 bases between. The CDR3 runs to 14 residues. Germline V gene sequence: CDR1 SGHRS, CDR2 YFSETQ. CDR3 in DNA: TGCGCCAGCAGCTTGGTGGGGGGGAACACTGAAGCTTTCTTT. Its translation is CASSLVGGNTEAFF.

The chain is built from TRBV11-3 and TRBJ2-1; the match to TRBD1 covers 8 bases. There are 15 residues in the CDR3. V shed 3 bases and J 5 bases; nucleotides not matched to a gene: 6. Germline loops: CDR1 SGHNT, CDR2 YENEEA. CDR3 sequence: CASSLNRGSNNEQFF. For the CDR3, the DNA is TGTGCCAGCAGCTTGAACAGGGGGTCGAACAATGAGCAGTTCTTC.